The clone carrying this TCR beta chain was detected only a few times. This sample is part of a study of blood T cell repertoires in COVID-19. As for the study in general: The United States, Italy and Spain supplied acute and convalescent COVID-19 samples. T cells, B-cell-depleted T cells, or PBMCs provided the cDNA or gDNA that served as material.

Clones were read by immunoSEQ multiplex PCR, and TCRdb kept only the in-frame ones, dropping some. The sample includes 100,000 to 150,000 clones, around 90% of them seen just once. Seattle patients were enrolled during active infection and followed longitudinally. Germline CDR1 reads KGHDR; CDR2 reads SFDVKD. V was clipped by 3 bases and J by 5 bases; unmatched bases: 19. This CDR3 is 19 amino acids long. Sequencing was performed on peripheral blood. This rearrangement joins TRBV24-1 to TRBJ2-5; TRBD1 matches 8 bases. The receptor was derived from a man aged 50 to 60 with COVID-19, enrolled during active disease. DNA of the CDR3: TGTGCCACCAGTGATGTAGCCCGGCCAGGGGGCGGGTTTCGGGAGACCCAGTACTTC. It translates to CATSDVARPGGGFRETQYF.